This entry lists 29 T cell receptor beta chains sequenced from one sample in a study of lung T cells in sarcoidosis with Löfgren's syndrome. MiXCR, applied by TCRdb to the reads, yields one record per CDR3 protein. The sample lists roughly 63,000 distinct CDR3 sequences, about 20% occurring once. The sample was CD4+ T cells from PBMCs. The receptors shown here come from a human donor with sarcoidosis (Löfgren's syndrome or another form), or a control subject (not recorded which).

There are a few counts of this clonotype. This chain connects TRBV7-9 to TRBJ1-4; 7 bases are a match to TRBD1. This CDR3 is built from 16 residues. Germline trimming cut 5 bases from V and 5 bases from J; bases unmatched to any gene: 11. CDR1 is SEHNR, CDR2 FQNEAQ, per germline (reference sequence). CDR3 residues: CASSDPRDRKNEKLFF. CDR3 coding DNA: TGTGCCAGCAGCGACCCCCGGGACAGAAAAAATGAAAAACTGTTTTTT.

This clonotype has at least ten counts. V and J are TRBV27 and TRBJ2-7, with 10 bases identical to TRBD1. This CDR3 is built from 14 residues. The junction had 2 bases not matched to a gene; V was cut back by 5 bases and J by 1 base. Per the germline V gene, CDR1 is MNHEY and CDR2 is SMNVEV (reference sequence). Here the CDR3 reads CASSRQGASYEQYF. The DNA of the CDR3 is TGTGCCAGCAGTCGACAGGGGGCATCCTACGAGCAGTACTTC.

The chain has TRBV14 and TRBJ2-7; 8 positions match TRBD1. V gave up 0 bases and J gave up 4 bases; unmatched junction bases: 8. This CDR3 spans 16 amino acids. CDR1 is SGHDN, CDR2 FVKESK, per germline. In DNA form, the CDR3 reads TGTGCCAGCAGCCAAGATCGGGGCAGGGGGCGATACGAGCAGTACTTC. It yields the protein CASSQDRGRGRYEQYF.

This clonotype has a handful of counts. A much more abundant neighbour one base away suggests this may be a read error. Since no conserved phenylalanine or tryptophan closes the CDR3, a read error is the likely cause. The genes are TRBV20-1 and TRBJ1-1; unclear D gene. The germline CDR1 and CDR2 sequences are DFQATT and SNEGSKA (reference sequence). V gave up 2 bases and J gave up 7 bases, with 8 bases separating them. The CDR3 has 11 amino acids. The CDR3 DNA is TGCAGTGCTAGAAGTCGATTTGAAGCTTTCTCT. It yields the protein CSARSRFEAFS.

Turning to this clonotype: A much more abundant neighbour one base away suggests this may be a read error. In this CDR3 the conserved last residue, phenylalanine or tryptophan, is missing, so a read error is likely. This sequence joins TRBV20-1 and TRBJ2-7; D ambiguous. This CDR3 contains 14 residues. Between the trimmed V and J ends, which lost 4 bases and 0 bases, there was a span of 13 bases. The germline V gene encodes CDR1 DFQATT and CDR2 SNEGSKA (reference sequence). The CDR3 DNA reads TGCAGTGCTAACCTCCGACAAAGCTCCTACGAGCAGTACGCC. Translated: CSANLRQSSYEQYA.

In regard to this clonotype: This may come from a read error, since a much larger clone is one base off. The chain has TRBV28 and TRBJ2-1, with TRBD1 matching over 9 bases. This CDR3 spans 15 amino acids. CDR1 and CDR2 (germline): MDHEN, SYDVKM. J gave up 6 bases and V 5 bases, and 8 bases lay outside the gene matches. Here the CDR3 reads CASSTLPTGGNEQFF. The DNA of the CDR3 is TGTGCCAGCAGTACCTTACCGACAGGGGGCAATGAGCAGTTCTTC.

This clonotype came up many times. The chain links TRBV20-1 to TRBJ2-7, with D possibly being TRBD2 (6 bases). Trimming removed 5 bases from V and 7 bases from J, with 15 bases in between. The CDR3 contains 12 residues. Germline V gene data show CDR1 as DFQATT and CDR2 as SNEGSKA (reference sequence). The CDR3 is CSAPSDGREQYV. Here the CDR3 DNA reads TGCAGTGCTCCATCGGATGGGAGGGAGCAGTACGTC.

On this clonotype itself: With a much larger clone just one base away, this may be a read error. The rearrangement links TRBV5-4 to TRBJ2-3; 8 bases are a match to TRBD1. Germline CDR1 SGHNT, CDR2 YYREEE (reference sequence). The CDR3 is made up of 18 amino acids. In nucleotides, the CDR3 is TGTGCCAGCAGCCCAAAGGCTGGGGGACAGGTGGGGGCGGATACGAAGTATTTT. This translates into CASSPKAGGQVGADTKYF.

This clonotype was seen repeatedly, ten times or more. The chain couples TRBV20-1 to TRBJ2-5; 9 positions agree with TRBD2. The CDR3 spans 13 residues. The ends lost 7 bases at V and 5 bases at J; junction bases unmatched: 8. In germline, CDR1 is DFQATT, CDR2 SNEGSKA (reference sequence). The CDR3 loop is CSVPSGIMETQYF. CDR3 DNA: TGCAGTGTACCTAGCGGGATTATGGAGACCCAGTACTTC.

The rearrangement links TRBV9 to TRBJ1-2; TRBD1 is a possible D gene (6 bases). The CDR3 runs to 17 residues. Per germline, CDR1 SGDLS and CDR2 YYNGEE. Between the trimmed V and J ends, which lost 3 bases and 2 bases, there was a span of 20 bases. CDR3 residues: CASSAWGASEANYGYTF. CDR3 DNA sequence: TGTGCCAGCAGCGCGTGGGGGGCAAGCGAAGCGAACTATGGCTACACCTTC.

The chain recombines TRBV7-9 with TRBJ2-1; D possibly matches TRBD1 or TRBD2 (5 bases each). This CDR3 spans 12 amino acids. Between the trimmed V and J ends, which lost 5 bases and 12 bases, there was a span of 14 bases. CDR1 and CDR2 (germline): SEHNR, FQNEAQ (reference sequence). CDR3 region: CASSGASGRQFF. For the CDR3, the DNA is TGTGCCAGCAGCGGGGCCTCAGGGAGGCAGTTCTTC.

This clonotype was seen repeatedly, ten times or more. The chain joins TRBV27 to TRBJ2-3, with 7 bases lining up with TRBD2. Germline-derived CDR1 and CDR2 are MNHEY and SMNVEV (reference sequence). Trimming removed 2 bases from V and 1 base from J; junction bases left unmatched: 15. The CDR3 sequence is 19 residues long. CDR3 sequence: CASSLRYRRSGNGTDTQYF. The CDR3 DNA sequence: TGTGCCAGCAGTTTACGGTATAGGAGGAGCGGGAACGGCACAGATACGCAGTATTTT.

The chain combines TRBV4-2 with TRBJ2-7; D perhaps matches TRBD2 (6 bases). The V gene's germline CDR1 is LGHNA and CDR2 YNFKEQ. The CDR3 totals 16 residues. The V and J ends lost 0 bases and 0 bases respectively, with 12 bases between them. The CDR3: CASSQDGPGDSYEQYF. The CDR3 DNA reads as TGTGCCAGCAGCCAAGACGGGCCGGGAGACTCCTACGAGCAGTACTTC.

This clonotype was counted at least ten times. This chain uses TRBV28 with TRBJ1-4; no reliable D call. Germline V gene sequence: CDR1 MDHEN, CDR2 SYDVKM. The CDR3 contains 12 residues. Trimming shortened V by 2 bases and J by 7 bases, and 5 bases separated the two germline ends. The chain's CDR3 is CASSLVGEKLFF. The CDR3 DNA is TGTGCCAGCAGTTTAGTTGGTGAAAAACTGTTTTTT.

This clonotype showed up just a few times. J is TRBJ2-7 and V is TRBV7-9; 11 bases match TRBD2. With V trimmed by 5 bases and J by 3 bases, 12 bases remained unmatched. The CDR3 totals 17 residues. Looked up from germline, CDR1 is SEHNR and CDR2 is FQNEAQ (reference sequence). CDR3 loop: CASSQGLAGGPNYEQYF. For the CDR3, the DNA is TGTGCCAGCAGCCAAGGGCTAGCGGGAGGACCTAACTACGAGCAGTACTTC.

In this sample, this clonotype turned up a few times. The CDR3 protein is CASIPAGVSSYNSPLHF. In nucleotides, the CDR3 is TGTGCCAGCATCCCAGCGGGGGTTAGCTCCTATAATTCACCCCTCCACTTT. The chain has TRBV28 and TRBJ1-6; D may be TRBD1 (5 bases). Germline CDR1 is MDHEN and CDR2 is SYDVKM. This CDR3 has 17 amino acids. V gave up 7 bases and J gave up 0 bases, with 16 bases separating them.

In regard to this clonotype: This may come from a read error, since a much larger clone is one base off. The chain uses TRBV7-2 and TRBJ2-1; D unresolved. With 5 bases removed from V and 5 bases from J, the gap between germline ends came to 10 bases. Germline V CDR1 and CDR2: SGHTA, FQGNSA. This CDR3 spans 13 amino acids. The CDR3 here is CASSLFIDNEQFF. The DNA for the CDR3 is TGTGCCAGCAGCCTTTTTATTGACAATGAGCAGTTCTTC.

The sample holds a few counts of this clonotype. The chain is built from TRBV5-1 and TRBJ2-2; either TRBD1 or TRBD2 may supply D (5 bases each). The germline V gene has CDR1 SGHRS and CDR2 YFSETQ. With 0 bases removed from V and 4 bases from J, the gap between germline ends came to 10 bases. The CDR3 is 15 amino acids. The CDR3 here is CASSLGAGGTGELFF. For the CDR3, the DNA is TGCGCCAGCAGCTTGGGTGCTGGGGGCACCGGGGAGCTGTTTTTT. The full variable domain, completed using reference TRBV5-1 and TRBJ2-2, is KAGVTQTPRYLIKTRGQQVTLSCSPISGHRSVSWYQQTPGQGLQFLFEYFSETQRNKGNFPGRFSGRQFSNSRSEMNVSTLELGDSALYLCASSLGAGGTGELFFGEGSRLTVL.

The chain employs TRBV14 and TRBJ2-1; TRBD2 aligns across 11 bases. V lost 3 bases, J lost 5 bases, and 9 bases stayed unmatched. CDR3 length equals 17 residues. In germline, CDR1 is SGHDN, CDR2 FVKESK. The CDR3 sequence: CASSHLPGLADNNEQFF. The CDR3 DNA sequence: TGTGCCAGCAGCCATCTGCCGGGACTAGCGGACAACAATGAGCAGTTCTTC.

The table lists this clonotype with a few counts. In nucleotides, the CDR3 is TGTGCCAGCAGTTCAAGCGACAGAGGTGGCACTGAAGCTTTCTTT. This translates into CASSSSDRGGTEAFF. The chain carries TRBV12-3 or TRBV12-4 and TRBJ1-1; D might be TRBD1 (5 bases). V was clipped by 4 bases and J by 4 bases, with 16 bases between them. The CDR3 runs to 15 residues.

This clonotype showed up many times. CDR3 protein: CASSERGYQETQYF. The CDR3 DNA reads as TGTGCCAGCTCGGAGCGCGGTTACCAAGAGACCCAGTACTTC. The chain employs TRBV7-2 and TRBJ2-5; D gene unclear. The CDR3 has 14 amino acids. Germline V lookup: CDR1 SGHTA, CDR2 FQGNSA. Trimming shortened V by 8 bases and J by 0 bases, and 13 bases separated the two germline ends.

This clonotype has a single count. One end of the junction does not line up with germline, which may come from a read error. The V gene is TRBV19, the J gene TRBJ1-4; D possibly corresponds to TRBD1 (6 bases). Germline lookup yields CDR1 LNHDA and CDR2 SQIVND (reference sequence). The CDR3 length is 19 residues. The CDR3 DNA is TGTGCCAGTAGTATAGGCAGGGGCCACCTTCGAGGGACTAATGGAAAACTGTTTTTT. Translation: CASSIGRGHLRGTNGKLFF.

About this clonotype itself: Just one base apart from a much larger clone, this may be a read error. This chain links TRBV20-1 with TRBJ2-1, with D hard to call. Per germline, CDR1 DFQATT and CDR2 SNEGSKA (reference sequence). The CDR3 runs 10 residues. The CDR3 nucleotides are TGCGGTGCTTGGCTCAATGAGCAGTTCTTC. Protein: CGAWLNEQFF.

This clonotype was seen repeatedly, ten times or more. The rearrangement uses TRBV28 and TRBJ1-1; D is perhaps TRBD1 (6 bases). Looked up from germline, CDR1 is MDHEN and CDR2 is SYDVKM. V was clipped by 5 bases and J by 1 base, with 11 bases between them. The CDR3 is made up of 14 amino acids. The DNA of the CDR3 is TGTGCCAGCAGTCTACGGACAGCGAACACTGAAGCTTTCTTT. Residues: CASSLRTANTEAFF. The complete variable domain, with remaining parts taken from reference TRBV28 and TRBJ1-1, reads DVKVTQSSRYLVKRTGEKVFLECVQDMDHENMFWYRQDPGLGLRLIYFSYDVKMKEKGDIPEGYSVSREKKERFSLILESASTNQTSMYLCASSLRTANTEAFFGQGTRLTVV.

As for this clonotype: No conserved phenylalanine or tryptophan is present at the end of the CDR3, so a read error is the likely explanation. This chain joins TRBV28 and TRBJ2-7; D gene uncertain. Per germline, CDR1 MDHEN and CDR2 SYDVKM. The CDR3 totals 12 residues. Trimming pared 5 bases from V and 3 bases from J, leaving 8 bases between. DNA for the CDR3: TGTGCCAGCAGTAGGAGACGCTACGAGCAGTACCTC. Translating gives CASSRRRYEQYL.

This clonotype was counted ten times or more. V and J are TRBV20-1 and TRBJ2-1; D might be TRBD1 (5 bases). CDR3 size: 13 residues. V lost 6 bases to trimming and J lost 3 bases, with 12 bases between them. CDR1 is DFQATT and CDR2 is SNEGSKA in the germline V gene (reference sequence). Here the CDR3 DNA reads TGCAGTGCCGAAGGGGTCGACTACAATGAGCAGTTCTTC. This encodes CSAEGVDYNEQFF.

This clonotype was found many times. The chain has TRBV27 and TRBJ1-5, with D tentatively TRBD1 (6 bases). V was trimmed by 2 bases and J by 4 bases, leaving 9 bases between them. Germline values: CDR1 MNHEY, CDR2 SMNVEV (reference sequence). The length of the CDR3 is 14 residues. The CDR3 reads CASSLEQGNQPQHF. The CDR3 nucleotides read TGTGCCAGCAGTTTAGAACAGGGAAATCAGCCCCAGCATTTT.

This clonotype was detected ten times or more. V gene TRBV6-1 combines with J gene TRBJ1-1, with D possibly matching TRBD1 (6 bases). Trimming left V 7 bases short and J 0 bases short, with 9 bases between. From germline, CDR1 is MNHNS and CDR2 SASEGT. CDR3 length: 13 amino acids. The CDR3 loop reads CASTTGLNTEAFF. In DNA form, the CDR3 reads TGTGCCAGCACCACAGGGTTGAACACTGAAGCTTTCTTT.

DNA for the CDR3: TGTGCCAGCAGCCCGCGGGCTAGCGGAGCCACAGATACGCAGTATTTT. Protein sequence: CASSPRASGATDTQYF. The rearrangement uses TRBV7-3 and TRBJ2-3, with 7 nucleotides matching TRBD2. The germline V gene encodes CDR1 SGHTA and CDR2 FQGTGA. V lost 5 bases and J lost 2; bases outside the gene matches: 10. This CDR3 has 16 residues.